The entry below describes one T cell receptor (beta chain). The antigen remains unidentified. The sample is drawn from a study of OX40 agonist ivuxolimab in advanced cancers. About the research overall: The dose-escalation group included hepatocellular carcinoma, melanoma, renal cell carcinoma and head and neck cancer. The mean age was around 56 years, ranging from about 20 to 79, with around four fifths of participants male. Three patients had partial responses: one hepatocellular carcinoma, two cutaneous melanoma. Study-wide results and caveats: In the expanded peripheral T cells, antigen specificity was never determined.

Germline V gives CDR1 SGHTA, CDR2 FQGNSA. CDR3 size: 14 residues. Trimming cost V 1 base and J 3 bases, with 9 bases left between them. The data were produced by immunoSEQ multiplex PCR, yet TCRdb's version contains in-frame clones alone and is incomplete. The repertoire holds about 95,000 clones, with roughly nine tenths as singletons. The origin of this receptor is an adult with an advanced solid tumor such as melanoma, head and neck, liver or kidney cancer. The rearrangement uses TRBV7-2 and TRBJ2-5, with unresolved D. The specimen comprised CD4+ or CD8+ T cells sorted from blood, sampled in a trial of the OX40 agonist ivuxolimab. The CDR3 sequence is CASSLDSGEETQYF. The DNA of the CDR3 is TGTGCCAGCAGCTTAGATTCAGGAGAAGAGACCCAGTACTTC.